These T cell receptor beta chains were read from a single sample in a study of blood T cell repertoires in COVID-19. TCRdb's copy holds only in-frame clones and misses some; the assay was immunoSEQ multiplex PCR. The sample comprises roughly 180,000 clones, 86% of which are singletons, and roughly 8.2% rests with the top ten. The specimen sequenced was peripheral blood. These receptors all stem from a man between 60 and 75 years old with acute or convalescent COVID-19. Both conserved end residues are part of each CDR3. The D gene is left open where the match is weak. The size entry is marked missing in some rows and otherwise reads once, few, many or a size class.

TRBJ2-7 | TRBD2 | NA | TRBV5-1 | TGCGCCAGCAGGGGTCTAGCGGGAGGGCCAAGGGAGCAGTACTTC | CASRGLAGGPREQYF
TRBJ2-3 | NA | NA | TRBV10-1 | TGCGCCAGCAATGAACTACCCACAGATACGCAGTATTTT | CASNELPTDTQYF
TRBJ1-1 | NA | once | TRBV4-1 | TGCGCCAGCAGTGGACAGATGAACACTGAAGCTTTCTTT | CASSGQMNTEAFF
TRBJ2-2 | TRBD2 | few | TRBV5-4 | TGTGCCAGCAGTTACCCGGGACTAGCGGGGACGAACACCGGGGAGCTGTTTTTT | CASSYPGLAGTNTGELFF
TRBJ1-3 | NA | NA | TRBV14 | TGTGCCAGCAGCCAAGATCCGGGGGGCCTGCCAAACACCATATATTTT | CASSQDPGGLPNTIYF
TRBJ2-1 | TRBD2 | NA | TRBV4-2 | TGTGCCAGCAGCCAAGATCCGGGGGGCTCCTACAATGAGCAGTTCTTC | CASSQDPGGSYNEQFF
TRBJ1-5 | TRBD1 | once | TRBV5-5 | TGTGCCAGCAGCCCAAGGGCTACAGGGGCGAGTCAGCCCCAGCATTTT | CASSPRATGASQPQHF
TRBJ2-2 | TRBD2 | NA | TRBV3-1/TRBV3-2 | TGTGCCAGCAGCCACGGACTAGCGGGACAAACCGGGGAGCTGTTTTTT | CASSHGLAGQTGELFF
TRBJ2-3 | TRBD2 | NA | TRBV3-1/TRBV3-2 | TGTGCCAGCAGTCCTAGCGGGTTCGACAGGGATACGCAGTATTTT | CASSPSGFDRDTQYF
TRBJ2-7 | TRBD2 | NA | TRBV7-6 | TGTGCCAGCAGCTTGGGGGAGGGCAGCTCCTACGAGCAGTACTTC | CASSLGEGSSYEQYF
TRBJ1-1 | TRBD1 | few | TRBV5-1 | TGCGCCAGCAGCTTGAACAGGGGGAACACTGAAGCTTTCTTT | CASSLNRGNTEAFF
TRBJ1-4 | NA | once | TRBV7-9 | TGTGCCAGCAGCACCACGGGGAGCCTCGGTCGTAAGGCTAATGAAAAACTGTTTTTT | CASSTTGSLGRKANEKLFF
TRBJ2-1 | TRBD2 | few | TRBV28 | TGTGCCAGCAGTCCGCAGACTAGCGGACTATACAATGAGCAGTTCTTC | CASSPQTSGLYNEQFF
TRBJ2-7 | TRBD2 | NA | TRBV28 | TGTGTTATCTCCCGCGGACTAGCGGTCTCCTACGAGCAGTACTTC | CVISRGLAVSYEQYF
TRBJ2-3 | NA | NA | TRBV11-2 | TGTGCCAGCAGCTTAGATGGGTTCTCGGGTACGCAGTATTTT | CASSLDGFSGTQYF
TRBJ1-1 | TRBD1 | NA | TRBV28 | TGTGCCAGCAGTTTAACAGGGGAAGTCACTGAAGCTTTCTTT | CASSLTGEVTEAFF
TRBJ1-1 | NA | NA | TRBV2 | TGTGCCAGCCCCGGGCGGCAGGGCTCGGGGAACACTGAAGCTTTCTTT | CASPGRQGSGNTEAFF
TRBJ2-2 | NA | NA | TRBV2 | TGTGCCAGCAGTGATTACTTCACCCTTGAGCTGTTTTTT | CASSDYFTLELFF
TRBJ1-5 | NA | NA | TRBV6-5 | TGTGCCACCCTGAGGGCCAGTAGCAATCAGCCCCAGCATTTT | CATLRASSNQPQHF
TRBJ1-1 | TRBD1 | once | TRBV24-1 | TGTGCCACCAGTGATCATACCGGGACAGGGAACACTGAAGCTTTCTTT | CATSDHTGTGNTEAFF
TRBJ2-5 | TRBD1 | NA | TRBV5-1 | TGCGCCAGCAGCGTAGGACAGGGAGGTGGAGAGACCCAGTACTTC | CASSVGQGGGETQYF
TRBJ1-1 | NA | NA | TRBV5-1 | TGCGCCAGCAGCCGCACAGGGTCAAACACTGAAGCTTTCTTT | CASSRTGSNTEAFF
TRBJ2-7 | TRBD1 | NA | TRBV13 | TGTGCCAGCAGCTCGGGTGGGGGACAGGGTGACGAGCAGTACTTC | CASSSGGGQGDEQYF
TRBJ2-4 | TRBD1 | NA | TRBV19 | TGTGCCAGTAGTGGATACAGGACAGGAGGAGCCAAAAACATTCAGTACTTC | CASSGYRTGGAKNIQYF